Shown below are 9 T cell receptor beta chains from a single sample sequenced in a study of T cell changes during pregnancy in multiple sclerosis. The repertoire was sequenced with immunoSEQ multiplex PCR; TCRdb's copy has only in-frame clones and lacks some. The sample holds about 60,000 clones, around 90% seen once. The sequences come from peripheral blood, collected before pregnancy. The receptors stem from a female donor with multiple sclerosis, enrolled in a pregnancy study.

The chain combines TRBV30 with TRBJ1-2, with TRBD1 matching 10 bases. The CDR3 consists of 16 residues. Trimming took 5 bases from V and 5 from J; bases not matched to a gene: 14. Germline-derived CDR1 and CDR2 are GTSNPN and SVGIG (reference sequence). CDR3 DNA sequence: TGTGCCTGGCGTATCGGGGGACAGGGGTATTGGTATGGCTACACCTTC. Translated, it gives CAWRIGGQGYWYGYTF.

The chain links TRBV25-1 to TRBJ2-5, with D possibly matching TRBD2 (6 bases). Looked up from germline, CDR1 is MGHDK and CDR2 is SYGVNS. There are 13 residues in the CDR3. Trimming cost V 8 bases and J 0 bases, with 10 bases left between them. The CDR3 DNA reads TGTGCCAGCGCTTGGACTAACCAAGAGACCCAGTACTTC. Amino acids: CASAWTNQETQYF.

This chain uses TRBV9 with TRBJ1-5; no definite D call. From germline, CDR1 is SGDLS and CDR2 YYNGEE. The CDR3 runs to 14 residues. Trimming pared 0 bases from V and 0 bases from J, leaving 4 bases between. In nucleotides, the CDR3 is TGTGCCAGCAGCGTAGTGTATAGCAATCAGCCCCAGCATTTT. This gives the protein CASSVVYSNQPQHF.

The genes are TRBV9 and TRBJ1-4; TRBD1 matches at 10 bases. Trimming at V came to 4 bases and at J to 8 bases, leaving 11 bases not matched to a gene. The germline CDR1 and CDR2 sequences are SGDLS and YYNGEE. CDR3 size: 16 residues. This CDR3 reads CASSNGGGQGREKLFF. CDR3 coding DNA: TGTGCCAGCAGCAACGGCGGGGGACAGGGGAGGGAAAAACTGTTTTTT.

The gene calls are TRBV7-3 and TRBJ1-1, with 7 bases matching TRBD1. Trimming took 2 bases from V and 3 from J; bases not matched to a gene: 9. The CDR3 contains 16 residues. Germline V gene data show CDR1 as SGHTA and CDR2 as FQGTGA. For the CDR3, the DNA is TGTGCCAGCAGCTTATTTGGACAGGCGGGGCACACTGAAGCTTTCTTT. Encoded protein: CASSLFGQAGHTEAFF.

J is TRBJ2-7 and V is TRBV5-6, with D possibly being TRBD2 (5 bases). Germline loops: CDR1 SGHDT, CDR2 YYEEEE. Trimming shortened V by 4 bases and J by 5 bases, and 7 bases separated the two germline ends. The CDR3 contains 11 residues. The CDR3 is CASSRRDEQYF. The CDR3 nucleotides are TGTGCCAGCAGCAGGCGGGACGAGCAGTACTTC.

DNA of the CDR3: TGTGCCAGCTCACCAAGGGGGACAGATAATCAGCCCCAGCATTTT. Amino acid sequence: CASSPRGTDNQPQHF. This chain connects TRBV18 to TRBJ1-5; 7 bases match TRBD1. CDR3 length: 15 amino acids. The ends lost 2 bases at V and 4 bases at J; junction bases unmatched: 5. Germline-derived CDR1 and CDR2 are KGHSH and LQKENI.

This chain joins TRBV4-1 and TRBJ1-3; D gene unclear. CDR1 and CDR2 (germline): MGHRA, YSYEKL. This CDR3 spans 20 amino acids. V shed 2 bases and J shed 0 bases, with 23 bases lying between them. This CDR3 reads CASSQFETGMRLSSGNTIYF. The DNA of the CDR3 is TGCGCCAGCAGCCAATTTGAAACGGGGATGCGATTGAGCTCTGGAAACACCATATATTTT.

The chain has TRBV5-6 and TRBJ1-4; D is unresolved. The CDR3 runs 14 residues. V lost 2 bases and J 6 bases, leaving 11 bases between the germline ends. Germline CDR1 reads SGHDT; CDR2 reads YYEEEE. CDR3 residues: CASSLYPADEKLFF. CDR3 sequence (DNA): TGTGCCAGCAGCTTATACCCTGCAGATGAAAAACTGTTTTTT.